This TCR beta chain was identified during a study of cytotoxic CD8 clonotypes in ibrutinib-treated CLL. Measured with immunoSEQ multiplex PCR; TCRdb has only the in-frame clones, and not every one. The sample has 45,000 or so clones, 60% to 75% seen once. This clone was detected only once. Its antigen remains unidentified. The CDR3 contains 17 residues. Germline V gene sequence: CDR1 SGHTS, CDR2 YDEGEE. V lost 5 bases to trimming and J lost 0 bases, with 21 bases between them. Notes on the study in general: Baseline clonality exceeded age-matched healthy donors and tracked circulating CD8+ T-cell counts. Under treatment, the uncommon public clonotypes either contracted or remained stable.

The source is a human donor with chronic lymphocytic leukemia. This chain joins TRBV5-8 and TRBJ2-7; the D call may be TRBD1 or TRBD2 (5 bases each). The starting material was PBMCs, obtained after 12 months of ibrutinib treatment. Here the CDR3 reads CASSFGWVRGDSYEQYF. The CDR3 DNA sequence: TGTGCCAGCAGTTTTGGGTGGGTGAGGGGAGACTCCTACGAGCAGTACTTC. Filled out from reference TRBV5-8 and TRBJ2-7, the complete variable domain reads EAGVTQSPTHLIKTRGQQATLRCSPISGHTSVYWYQQALGLGLQFLLWYDEGEERNRGNFPPRFSGRQFPNYSSELNVNALELEDSALYLCASSFGWVRGDSYEQYFGPGTRLTVT.